The 22 T cell receptor beta chains in this list originate from one sample, sequenced in a study of tumor and adjacent non-tumor tissue in lung cancer. TCRbeta libraries were built with three rounds of nested PCR, modified from ARM-PCR. MiXCR, run by TCRdb on the multiplex PCR reads, gives a single entry per CDR3 protein. The sample includes 89,000 or so distinct CDR3 sequences, more than 60% of them seen just once. This sample's RNA came from whole unsorted tissue. The specimen was lung tumor tissue. Receptors originate from a man between 65 and 79 years old with non-small cell lung cancer.

The chain combines TRBV6-5 with TRBJ1-2; D ambiguous. This CDR3 has 15 amino acids. V shed 2 bases and J shed 7 bases, with 17 bases lying between them. Germline V gives CDR1 MNHEY, CDR2 SVGAGI. The CDR3 protein is CASSYKATMFCGYTF. The CDR3 coding sequence is TGTGCCAGCAGTTACAAGGCGACGATGTTCTGTGGCTACACCTTC.

With respect to this clonotype: It may be a read error: a sequence one base away is much more abundant. V usage is TRBV29-1 and J usage is TRBJ2-3, with 8 bases matching TRBD2. Germline loops: CDR1 SQVTM, CDR2 ANQGSEA. This CDR3 has 14 amino acids. The CDR3 coding sequence is TGCAGCGTCGGTAGCGGGGTTCTCACATATACGCAGTATTTT. Residues: CSVGSGVLTYTQYF.

For this clonotype: A junction boundary mismatches the germline segment, possibly from a read error. This chain links TRBV4-1 with TRBJ1-2; no clear D. Germline V gives CDR1 MGHRA, CDR2 YSYEKL. The CDR3 is made up of 14 amino acids. The CDR3 region is CDSSQHRPGGGYTF. The CDR3 nucleotides are TGCGACAGCAGTCAACATCGGCCGGGCGGAGGTTACACCTTC.

On this clonotype itself: Since a much larger clone is just one base distant, this may be a read error. The chain couples TRBV14 to TRBJ2-7; D is unresolved. Germline CDR1 is SGHDN and CDR2 is FVKESK. The CDR3 has 11 residues. In nucleotides, the CDR3 is TGTGCCAGCAGCCAATCCTACGAGCATTACTTC. Protein: CASSQSYEHYF.

This clonotype was picked up a small number of times. A read error may account for a junction end that differs from germline. The chain couples TRBV6-5 to TRBJ1-3, with no clear D. CDR1 is MNHEY and CDR2 is SVGAGI in the germline V gene. This CDR3 spans 16 amino acids. CDR3 nucleotides: TGTGCCAGCAGTTACTCTCGCCCGAGCTCTAGAAACACCATACATTTT. Its translation is CASSYSRPSSRNTIHF.

As to this clonotype: A read error may account for a junction end that differs from germline. V gene TRBV6-2 or TRBV6-3 combines with J gene TRBJ1-5; 10 bases line up with TRBD1. Germline lookup yields CDR1 MNHEY and CDR2 SVGEGT. CDR3 length: 14 residues. The CDR3 reads CAGSLTGGNQPQHF. In nucleotides, the CDR3 is TGTGCCGGCAGCTTGACAGGGGGCAATCAACCCCAGCATTTT.

With regard to this clonotype: Relative to the germline gene, one junction end is altered; a read error may explain this. The gene calls are TRBV6-1 and TRBJ1-5; 7 nucleotides match TRBD1. This CDR3 is built from 15 residues. Germline CDR1 MNHNS, CDR2 SASEGT. The CDR3 DNA reads TGTGCCAGCGGTGGGAACAGGGGTGACGCTCAGCCCCAGCATTTC. Translating gives CASGGNRGDAQPQHF.

A word on this clonotype: A read error may produce the germline difference seen at one junction end. The rearrangement joins TRBV10-2 to TRBJ2-3; TRBD1 is a possible D gene (5 bases). The CDR3 runs to 12 residues. Per the germline V gene, CDR1 is WSHSY and CDR2 is SAAADI. The CDR3 DNA sequence: TGCGCCAGCAGTGAAGGCACAGGTACGCAGTATTTT. This codes for CASSEGTGTQYF.

Details on this clonotype: The germline gene is not matched at one end of the junction; a read error may be the cause. V usage is TRBV11-2 and J usage is TRBJ2-5; 7 bases align to TRBD2. The germline V gene has CDR1 SGHAT and CDR2 FQNNGV. This CDR3 comprises 17 residues. In DNA form, the CDR3 reads TGTGTCAGCAGCTTAGCCTCCACTCCGGGACTACAAGAGACCCAGTACTTC. The encoded protein is CVSSLASTPGLQETQYF.

This clonotype occurred once. The V call is TRBV4-1, the J call TRBJ2-1; a possible D gene is TRBD2 (7 bases). Germline loops: CDR1 MGHRA, CDR2 YSYEKL. There are 16 residues in the CDR3. V lost 8 bases and J lost 2, with 19 bases in between. CDR3 sequence reads: CASYHEGGTTYNEQFF. In DNA form, the CDR3 reads TGCGCCAGCTACCATGAGGGGGGGACTACCTACAATGAGCAGTTCTTC.

This clonotype was observed at least ten times. J is TRBJ1-5 and V is TRBV28, with 8 bases that match TRBD1. This CDR3 has 15 residues. Germline CDR1 MDHEN, CDR2 SYDVKM. V was clipped by 8 bases and J by 0 bases; unmatched bases: 6. In DNA, the CDR3 is TGTGCCAGCCTGGGACAGGACCTTAGCAATCAGCCCCAGCATTTT. Translated: CASLGQDLSNQPQHF.

A note on this clonotype: The conserved phenylalanine or tryptophan normally closing the CDR3 is absent here, so this likely arose from a read error. This chain joins TRBV24-1 and TRBJ2-1; 7 bases line up with TRBD2. Germline CDR1 is KGHDR and CDR2 is SFDVKD. This CDR3 is built from 14 residues. CDR3 in amino acids: CTTSDLGTNGEQFL. The CDR3 DNA sequence: TGTACCACCAGTGACCTAGGGACTAACGGTGAGCAGTTCTTA.

This clonotype has a handful of counts. Since a much larger clone is just one base distant, this may be a read error. The CDR3: CANSPTLTTDTQYF. In nucleotides, the CDR3 is TGCGCCAACAGCCCGACCTTGACCACAGATACGCAGTATTTT. V and J are TRBV4-1 and TRBJ2-3; D is unclear. The CDR3 totals 14 residues. Germline loops: CDR1 MGHRA, CDR2 YSYEKL.

The chain recombines TRBV11-3 with TRBJ2-3, with D uncertain. CDR3 size: 16 residues. The germline V gene has CDR1 SGHNT and CDR2 YENEEA. V gave up 0 bases and J gave up 14 bases, with 24 bases separating them. Here the CDR3 DNA reads TGTGCCAGCAGCTTAGATTCGCAGAGTGGCACAGATAAGCTGTATTTT. This sequence encodes CASSLDSQSGTDKLYF.

About this clonotype itself: Lacking the conserved final phenylalanine or tryptophan, this CDR3 likely reflects a read error. V gene TRBV20-1 combines with J gene TRBJ1-5; the match to TRBD1 covers 8 bases. Germline assignment: CDR1 DFQATT and CDR2 SNEGSKA (reference sequence). This CDR3 has 13 residues. The CDR3 loop reads CRPRDRIGQPQHY. The CDR3 DNA reads TGCAGACCTCGGGACAGGATTGGTCAGCCCCAGCATTAT.

The rearrangement uses TRBV11-2 and TRBJ2-5; tentative D call: TRBD2 (5 bases). V was shortened by 0 bases and J by 3 bases, with 8 bases between the two germline ends. Per germline, CDR1 SGHAT and CDR2 FQNNGV. CDR3 length: 14 residues. CDR3 sequence: CASSLDEREETQYF. The DNA of the CDR3 is TGTGCCAGCAGCTTAGATGAGAGGGAAGAGACCCAGTACTTC.

A note on this clonotype: This may come from a read error, since a much larger clone is one base off. The CDR3, as DNA: TGTGCCAGCAGTGAGTCAGAGAATAGCAATCAGCCCCAGCATTTT. Its protein product is CASSESENSNQPQHF. This sequence joins TRBV28 and TRBJ1-5; unclear D gene. Per the germline V gene, CDR1 is MDHEN and CDR2 is SYDVKM. This CDR3 contains 15 residues. Trimming took 5 bases from V and 0 from J, leaving 11 bases between them.

On this clonotype itself: Sequence at one end of the junction differs from germline and may be a read error. The chain recombines TRBV7-9 with TRBJ2-7; 7 bases fit TRBD1. There are 12 residues in the CDR3. Germline loops: CDR1 SEHNR, CDR2 FQNEAQ (reference sequence). CDR3 sequence reads: CASTTGFYDQYF. In DNA, the CDR3 is TGTGCCAGCACGACAGGGTTTTACGACCAGTACTTC.

This clonotype came up many times. The V and J genes are TRBV29-1 and TRBJ1-6; D gene uncertain. The CDR3 covers 12 residues. The germline V gene has CDR1 SQVTM and CDR2 ANQGSEA. Trimming shortened V by 7 bases and J by 3 bases, and 7 bases separated the two germline ends. DNA for the CDR3: TGCAGCGCCGGGGACTATAATTCACCCCTCCACTTT. Its translation: CSAGDYNSPLHF.

This chain uses TRBV11-3 with TRBJ2-2; D not resolved. CDR1 and CDR2 (germline): SGHNT, YENEEA. Trimming took off 1 base at V and 9 bases at J, with 12 bases between the two ends. This CDR3 region has 14 residues. The CDR3 protein is CASSLGTSAWELFF. The CDR3 bases are TGTGCCAGCAGCTTAGGGACGTCCGCTTGGGAGCTGTTTTTT.

About this clonotype: A read error is likely, as this CDR3 ends without the conserved phenylalanine or tryptophan. The V gene is TRBV6-6, the J gene TRBJ1-6; D is undetermined. Germline V CDR1 and CDR2: MNHNY, SVGAGI (reference sequence). The CDR3 totals 14 residues. In nucleotides, the CDR3 is TGTGCCAGTACCCACGGGCAGAAGAATTCACTCCTCCACCTT. Its protein is CASTHGQKNSLLHL.

Concerning this clonotype: Just one base apart from a much larger clone, this may be a read error. V gene TRBV28 combines with J gene TRBJ1-3, with D possibly being TRBD1 (6 bases). CDR3 length: 15 residues. Germline V gene sequence: CDR1 MDHEN, CDR2 SYDVKM. CDR3 residues: CACRIGGSSGNTIYF. CDR3 bases: TGTGCCTGCAGGATCGGGGGCAGCTCTGGAAACACCATATATTTT.